This T cell receptor beta chain was identified during a study of blood T cell repertoires in COVID-19. Study-wide background: Samples of COVID-19 (acute and convalescent) were obtained from the United States, Italy and Spain. Nucleic acid was either cDNA or gDNA, and it came from T cells, B-cell-depleted T cells, or PBMCs.

Seattle enrolled patients during active infection and tracked them longitudinally. Germline CDR1 MNHEY, CDR2 SMNVEV (reference sequence). V dropped 5 bases and J dropped 5 bases, with 15 bases sitting between them. This CDR3 region has 14 residues. Authors' methods: By means of reference gene primer amplification, nucleated cell counts were estimated. Sequenced by immunoSEQ multiplex PCR; TCRdb stores in-frame clones only, minus some. That table gives V, J and clone size, and the DNA gave D and trimming. The sample includes more than 300,000 clones, around 90% of them seen just once. The receptor comes from a woman aged 40 to 49 with COVID-19, enrolled during active disease. The sequenced sample consisted of peripheral blood. V usage is TRBV27 and J usage is TRBJ2-5; maybe TRBD1 (6 bases). CDR3 nucleotide sequence: TGTGCCAGCAGTGTTAACAGGGTAGGGGAGACCCAGTACTTC. Its protein is CASSVNRVGETQYF.